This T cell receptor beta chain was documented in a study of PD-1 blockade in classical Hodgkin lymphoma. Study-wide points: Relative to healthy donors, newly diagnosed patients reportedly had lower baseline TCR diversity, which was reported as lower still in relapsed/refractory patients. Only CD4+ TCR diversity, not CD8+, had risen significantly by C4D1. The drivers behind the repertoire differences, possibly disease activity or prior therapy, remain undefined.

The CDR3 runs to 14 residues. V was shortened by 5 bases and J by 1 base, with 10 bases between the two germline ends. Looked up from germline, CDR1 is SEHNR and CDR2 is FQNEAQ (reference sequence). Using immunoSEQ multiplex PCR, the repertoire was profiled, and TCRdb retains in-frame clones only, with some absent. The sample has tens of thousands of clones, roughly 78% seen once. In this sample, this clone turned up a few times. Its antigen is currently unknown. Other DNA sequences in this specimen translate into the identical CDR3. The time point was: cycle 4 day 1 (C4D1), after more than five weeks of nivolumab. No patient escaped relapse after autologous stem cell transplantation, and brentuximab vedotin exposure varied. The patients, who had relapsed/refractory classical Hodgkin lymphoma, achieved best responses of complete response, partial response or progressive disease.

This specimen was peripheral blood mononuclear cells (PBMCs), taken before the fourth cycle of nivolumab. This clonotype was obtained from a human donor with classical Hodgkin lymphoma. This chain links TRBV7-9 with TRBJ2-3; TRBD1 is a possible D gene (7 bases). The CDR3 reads CASSLRGGTDTQYF. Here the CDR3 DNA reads TGTGCCAGCAGCCTCAGGGGGGGCACAGATACGCAGTATTTT.